This T cell receptor (beta chain) was identified during a study of long-term antiretroviral therapy in people with HIV. Overall study findings and caveats: Compared with controls, HIV repertoires showed narrower CDR3 length ranges.

The V gene's germline CDR1 is SGHTA and CDR2 FQGNSA. The length of the CDR3 is 15 residues. V gave up 2 bases and J gave up 3 bases, with 11 bases separating them. At the survey level, the v3.0 immunoSEQ assay was run. Clones were sequenced by immunoSEQ multiplex PCR, and TCRdb holds only the in-frame ones, with some missing. In the table there are about 24,000 clones, around four fifths of which are singletons. Comments on this clone: Its antigen is not identified.

The chain employs TRBV7-2 and TRBJ1-5; perhaps TRBD1 as D (5 bases). The sequenced sample was unsorted PBMCs, obtained 0.4 years after starting antiretroviral therapy. The TCR sequence derives from a man aged 50-59 years with HIV. The CDR3 coding sequence is TGTGCCAGCAGCTTAAGCCAGGGTTACAATCAGCCCCAGCATTTT. It codes for CASSLSQGYNQPQHF.